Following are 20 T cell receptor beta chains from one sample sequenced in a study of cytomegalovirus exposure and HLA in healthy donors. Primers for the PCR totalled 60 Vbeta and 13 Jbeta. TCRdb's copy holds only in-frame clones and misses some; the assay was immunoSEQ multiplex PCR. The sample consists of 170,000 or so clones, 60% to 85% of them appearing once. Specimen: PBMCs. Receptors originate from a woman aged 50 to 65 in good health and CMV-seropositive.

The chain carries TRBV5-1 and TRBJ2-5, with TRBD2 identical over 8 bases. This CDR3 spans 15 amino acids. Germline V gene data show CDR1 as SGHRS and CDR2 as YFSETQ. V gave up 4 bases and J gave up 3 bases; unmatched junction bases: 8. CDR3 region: CASSPRGGAEETQYF. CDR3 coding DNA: TGCGCCAGCAGCCCCCGGGGGGGGGCCGAAGAGACCCAGTACTTC.

The CDR3 loop reads CASSPGQAPNYGYTF. The CDR3 DNA reads TGTGCCAGCAGTCCGGGACAGGCGCCTAACTATGGCTACACCTTC. The rearrangement joins TRBV13 to TRBJ1-2; 8 nucleotides agree with TRBD1. After removal of 6 bases from V and 0 bases from J, the junction contained 6 bases not matched to a gene. Germline V gene data show CDR1 as PRHDT and CDR2 as FYEKMQ (reference sequence). This CDR3 spans 15 amino acids.

In DNA, the CDR3 is TGTGCCAGCAGCCGCGGACTGGGGGGGGACTATGGCTACACCTTC. Translating gives CASSRGLGGDYGYTF. This chain uses TRBV4-2 with TRBJ1-2, with D possibly matching TRBD1 (5 bases). Germline CDR1 and CDR2: LGHNA and YNFKEQ. The CDR3 runs 15 residues. Trimming took 4 bases from V and 3 from J, leaving 15 bases between them.

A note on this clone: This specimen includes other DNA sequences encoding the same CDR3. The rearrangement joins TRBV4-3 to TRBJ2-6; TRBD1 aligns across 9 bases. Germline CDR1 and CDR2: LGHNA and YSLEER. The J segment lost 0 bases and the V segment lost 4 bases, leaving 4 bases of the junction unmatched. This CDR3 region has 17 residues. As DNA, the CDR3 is TGCGCCAGCAGCCCAGAGACAGGGGGCTCTGGGGCCAACGTCCTGACTTTC. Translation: CASSPETGGSGANVLTF.

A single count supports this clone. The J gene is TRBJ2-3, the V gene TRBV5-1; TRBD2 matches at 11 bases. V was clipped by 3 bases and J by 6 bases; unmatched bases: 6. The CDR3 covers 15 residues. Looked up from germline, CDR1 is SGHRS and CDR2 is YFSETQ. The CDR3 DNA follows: TGCGCCAGCAGCTCACGGACTAGCGGGCAGGATACGCAGTATTTT. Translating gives CASSSRTSGQDTQYF.

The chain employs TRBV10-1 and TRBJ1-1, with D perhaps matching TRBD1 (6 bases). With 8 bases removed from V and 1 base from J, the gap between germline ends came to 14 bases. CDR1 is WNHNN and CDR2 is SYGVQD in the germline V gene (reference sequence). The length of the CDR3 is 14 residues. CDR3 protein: CASSPGQTNTEAFF. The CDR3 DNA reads TGCGCCAGCTCTCCGGGACAAACGAACACTGAAGCTTTCTTT.

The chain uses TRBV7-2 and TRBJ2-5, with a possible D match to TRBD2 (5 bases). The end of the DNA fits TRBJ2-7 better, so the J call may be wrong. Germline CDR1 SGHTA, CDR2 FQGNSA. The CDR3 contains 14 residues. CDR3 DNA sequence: TGTGCCAGCAGCTTAGGCCTCGGGGTCTACGAGCAGTACTTC. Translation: CASSLGLGVYEQYF.

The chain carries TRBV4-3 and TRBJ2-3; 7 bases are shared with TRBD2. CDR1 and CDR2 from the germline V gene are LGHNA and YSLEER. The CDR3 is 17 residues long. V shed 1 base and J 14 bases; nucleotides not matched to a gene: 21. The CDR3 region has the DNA TGCGCCAGCAGCCAAGCTGGGCCACCTGGGAAGGGACTACTTGTGTATTTT. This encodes CASSQAGPPGKGLLVYF.

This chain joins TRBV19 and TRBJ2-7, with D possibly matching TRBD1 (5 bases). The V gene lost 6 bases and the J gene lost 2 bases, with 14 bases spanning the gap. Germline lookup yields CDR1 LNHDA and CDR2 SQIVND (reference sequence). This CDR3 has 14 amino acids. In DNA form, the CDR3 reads TGTGCCAGTAGCCCTAGGGGAAGGGCCTACGAGCAGTACTTC. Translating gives CASSPRGRAYEQYF.

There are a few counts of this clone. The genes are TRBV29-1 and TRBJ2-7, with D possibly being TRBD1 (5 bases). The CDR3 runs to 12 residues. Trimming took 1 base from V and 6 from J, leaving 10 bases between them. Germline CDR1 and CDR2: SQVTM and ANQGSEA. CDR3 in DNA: TGCAGCGTTGAAGGGCAGGGAAGCGAGCAGTACTTC. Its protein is CSVEGQGSEQYF.

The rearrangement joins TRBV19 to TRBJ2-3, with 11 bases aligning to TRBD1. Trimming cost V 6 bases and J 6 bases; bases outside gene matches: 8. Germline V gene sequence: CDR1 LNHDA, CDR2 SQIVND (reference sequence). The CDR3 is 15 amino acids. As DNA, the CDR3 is TGTGCCAGTAGCTACATGGGGGACAGGGGGGATACGCAGTATTTT. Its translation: CASSYMGDRGDTQYF.

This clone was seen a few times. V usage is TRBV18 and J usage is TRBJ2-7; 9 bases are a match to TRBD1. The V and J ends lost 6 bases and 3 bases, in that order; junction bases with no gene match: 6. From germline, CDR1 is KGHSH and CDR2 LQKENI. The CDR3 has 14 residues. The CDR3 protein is CASSQDRGGYEQYF. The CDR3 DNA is TGTGCCAGCTCGCAGGACAGGGGCGGCTACGAGCAGTACTTC.

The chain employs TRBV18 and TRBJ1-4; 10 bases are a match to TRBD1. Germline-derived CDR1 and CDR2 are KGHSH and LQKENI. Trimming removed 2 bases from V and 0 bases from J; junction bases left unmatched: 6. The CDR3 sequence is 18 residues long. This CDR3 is CASSPIMGQGSTNEKLFF. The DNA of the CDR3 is TGTGCCAGCTCACCAATTATGGGACAGGGGTCAACTAATGAAAAACTGTTTTTT.

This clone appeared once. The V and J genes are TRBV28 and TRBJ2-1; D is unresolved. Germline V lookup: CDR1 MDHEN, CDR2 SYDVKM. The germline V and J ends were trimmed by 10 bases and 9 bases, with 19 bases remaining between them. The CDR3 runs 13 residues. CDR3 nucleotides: TGTGCCACCCAGGCCCCATCTTCCCGTGAGCAGTTCTTC. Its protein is CATQAPSSREQFF.

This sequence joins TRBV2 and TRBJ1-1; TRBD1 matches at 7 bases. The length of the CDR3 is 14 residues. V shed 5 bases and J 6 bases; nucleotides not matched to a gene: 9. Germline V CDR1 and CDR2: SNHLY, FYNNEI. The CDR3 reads CASSLTGTRAEAFF. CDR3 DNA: TGTGCCAGCAGTTTGACAGGGACGCGTGCTGAAGCTTTCTTT.

The CDR3 nucleotides are TGCGCCAGCAGCCTCGTGACGGGAGGGACTGAAGCTTTCTTT. Translated: CASSLVTGGTEAFF. The chain carries TRBV4-3 and TRBJ1-1; D call uncertain. V was pared by 4 bases and J by 5 bases, with 14 bases between. The CDR3 is made up of 14 amino acids. CDR1 is LGHNA, CDR2 YSLEER, per germline.

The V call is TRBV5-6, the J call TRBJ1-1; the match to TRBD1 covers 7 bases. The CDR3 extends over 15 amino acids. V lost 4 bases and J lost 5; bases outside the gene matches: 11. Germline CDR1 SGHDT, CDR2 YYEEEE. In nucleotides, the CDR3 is TGTGCCAGCAGCACGACTACTACAGGGGAGACTGAAGCTTTCTTT. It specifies CASSTTTTGETEAFF.

In DNA form, the CDR3 reads TGCAGTGCTAGCTCAAGCTTATCCTACACCTTC. It is translated as CSASSSLSYTF. The V call is TRBV20-1, the J call TRBJ1-2, with D unresolved. The V end lost 3 bases, the J end lost 10 bases, and 12 bases lay between the germline ends. Germline values: CDR1 DFQATT, CDR2 SNEGSKA (reference sequence). The CDR3 covers 11 residues.

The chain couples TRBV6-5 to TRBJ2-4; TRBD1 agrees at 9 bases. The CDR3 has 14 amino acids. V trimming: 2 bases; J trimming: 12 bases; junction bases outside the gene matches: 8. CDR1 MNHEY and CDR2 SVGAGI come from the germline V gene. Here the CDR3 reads CASSYRDRDDSQYF. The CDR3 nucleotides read TGTGCCAGCAGTTACAGGGACAGGGATGACAGTCAGTACTTC.

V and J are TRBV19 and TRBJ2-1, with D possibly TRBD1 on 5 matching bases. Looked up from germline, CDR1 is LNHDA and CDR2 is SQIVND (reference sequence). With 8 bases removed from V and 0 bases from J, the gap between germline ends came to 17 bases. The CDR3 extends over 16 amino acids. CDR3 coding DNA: TGTGCCAGTGGCTTATTAGGGGCAGCCTCCTACAATGAGCAGTTCTTC. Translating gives CASGLLGAASYNEQFF.